Listed here are 23 T cell receptor beta chains from one sample, sequenced in a study of CD8+ T cells in alopecia areata. In each case, RNA was isolated and then reverse transcribed into cDNA as the sequencing template. The protocol was immunoSEQ multiplex PCR, while the TCRdb copy is restricted to in-frame clones and leaves out a portion. The table has tens of thousands of clones, approximately 44% seen once; the top ten hold 20%. Treatment indicated: oral pan-JAK inhibitor, 5-10 mg twice daily. The sequenced sample was CD8+ T cells sorted from blood, obtained at approximately week 36, from a patient treated with tofacitinib. Receptor source: a human donor with alopecia areata.

The chain links TRBV30 to TRBJ2-3; TRBD2 agrees at 11 bases. The CDR3 spans 16 residues. Per the germline V gene, CDR1 is GTSNPN and CDR2 is SVGIG (reference sequence). V lost 1 base to trimming and J lost 0 bases; unmatched junction nucleotides: 3. CDR3 loop: CAWSEGTSGSTDTQYF. The CDR3 DNA reads TGTGCCTGGAGTGAAGGGACTAGCGGCAGCACAGATACGCAGTATTTT.

V is TRBV5-1 and J is TRBJ1-2; D is ambiguous. CDR3 length: 12 residues. Germline CDR1 SGHRS, CDR2 YFSETQ. V gave up 0 bases and J gave up 8 bases, with 8 bases separating them. The CDR3 sequence is CASSLGGSGYTF. The CDR3 DNA is TGCGCCAGCAGCTTGGGTGGATCCGGCTACACCTTC.

The chain carries TRBV29-1 and TRBJ2-1; TRBD2 aligns across 8 bases. Germline V gene data show CDR1 as SQVTM and CDR2 as ANQGSEA. This CDR3 comprises 14 residues. The V gene end was trimmed by 6 bases and the J gene end by 3 bases; junction bases not matched to a gene: 7. CDR3 DNA sequence: TGCAGCGTAGAGACTAGCGCCGGCTACAATGAGCAGTTCTTC. This gives the protein CSVETSAGYNEQFF.

The chain combines TRBV7-9 with TRBJ2-5, with D possibly matching TRBD2 (5 bases). Germline lookup yields CDR1 SEHNR and CDR2 FQNEAQ (reference sequence). The CDR3 extends over 14 amino acids. Trimming shortened V by 5 bases and J by 5 bases, and 15 bases separated the two germline ends. DNA of the CDR3: TGTGCCAGCAGCCCTGGGTTAGAGGGCGAGACCCAGTACTTC. Protein product: CASSPGLEGETQYF.

The chain combines TRBV29-1 with TRBJ2-7, with a weak D call TRBD2 (5 bases). Deletions cut 3 bases from V and 0 bases from J, with 6 bases between. The CDR3 runs 12 residues. Germline V lookup: CDR1 SQVTM, CDR2 ANQGSEA. The CDR3 DNA sequence: TGCAGCGTTGAGAGGGACTCCTACGAGCAGTACTTC. As protein: CSVERDSYEQYF.

The chain is built from TRBV7-9 and TRBJ2-7; TRBD2 matches 7 bases. This CDR3 comprises 15 residues. The trim removed 5 bases at V and 2 bases at J, leaving 9 bases unmatched. Germline CDR1 is SEHNR and CDR2 is FQNEAQ (reference sequence). The chain's CDR3 is CASSRMAGDPYEQYF. CDR3 DNA sequence: TGTGCCAGCAGCCGAATGGCGGGGGACCCCTACGAGCAGTACTTC.

The V and J genes are TRBV5-1 and TRBJ1-1; D may be TRBD1 (6 bases). V was cut by 0 bases and J by 2 bases, with 11 bases left in between. The CDR3 runs to 15 residues. Germline CDR1 reads SGHRS; CDR2 reads YFSETQ. The CDR3 DNA follows: TGCGCCAGCAGCTTGGTGACAGGCGTTAACACTGAAGCTTTCTTT. Translation: CASSLVTGVNTEAFF.

The rearrangement joins TRBV19 to TRBJ2-7, with 10 bases that match TRBD1. Trimming took 5 bases from V and 2 from J; bases not matched to a gene: 12. Germline CDR1 LNHDA, CDR2 SQIVND (reference sequence). The CDR3 is made up of 17 amino acids. The CDR3 region has the DNA TGTGCCAGTAGTTTCTTACTCGGACAGGGGGAGACCTACGAGCAGTACTTC. It translates to CASSFLLGQGETYEQYF.

The rearrangement uses TRBV2 and TRBJ2-7; D is undetermined. CDR3 size: 16 residues. Trimming took off 4 bases at V and 2 bases at J, with 18 bases between the two ends. Germline assignment: CDR1 SNHLY and CDR2 FYNNEI. The CDR3 reads CASSVGWASRTYEQYF. CDR3 DNA sequence: TGTGCCAGCAGTGTAGGATGGGCATCCCGGACCTACGAGCAGTACTTC.

The V gene is TRBV29-1, the J gene TRBJ2-2, with D hard to call. Per germline, CDR1 SQVTM and CDR2 ANQGSEA. The CDR3 extends over 12 amino acids. The V and J ends lost 8 bases and 4 bases respectively, with 11 bases between them. As DNA, the CDR3 is TGCAGCACCCTATATGGCACCGGGGAGCTGTTTTTT. Amino acids: CSTLYGTGELFF.

The sample holds a few counts of this clone. V is TRBV29-1 and J is TRBJ1-1; D is unresolved. The CDR3 is 12 residues long. Germline CDR1 is SQVTM and CDR2 is ANQGSEA. CDR3 sequence: CCGLTGGTEAFF. Here the CDR3 DNA reads TGCTGCGGCCTCACGGGCGGGACTGAAGCTTTCTTT.

The genes are TRBV2 and TRBJ1-2, with TRBD1 matching 10 bases. Germline lookup yields CDR1 SNHLY and CDR2 FYNNEI. Trimming took 4 bases from V and 7 from J; bases not matched to a gene: 6. This CDR3 spans 14 amino acids. CDR3 protein: CASSATGGLSGYTF. CDR3 sequence (DNA): TGTGCCAGCAGTGCGACAGGGGGCCTTTCTGGCTACACCTTC. The entire variable domain, with the rest obtained from reference TRBV2 and TRBJ1-2, is as follows: EPEVTQTPSHQVTQMGQEVILRCVPISNHLYFYWYRQILGQKVEFLVSFYNNEISEKSEIFDDQFSVERPDGSNFTLKIRSTKLEDSAMYFCASSATGGLSGYTFGSGTRLTVV.

This clone was counted only a few times. This sequence joins TRBV5-6 and TRBJ1-2, with 7 bases aligning to TRBD1. Germline CDR1 SGHDT, CDR2 YYEEEE. The ends lost 1 base at V and 7 bases at J; junction bases unmatched: 4. The CDR3 runs to 13 residues. CDR3 sequence: CASSLIRGPGYTF. Here the CDR3 DNA reads TGTGCCAGCAGCTTGATTAGGGGGCCTGGCTACACCTTC. Complete variable domain (other parts from reference TRBV5-6 and TRBJ1-2): DAGVTQSPTHLIKTRGQQVTLRCSPKSGHDTVSWYQQALGQGPQFIFQYYEEEERQRGNFPDRFSGHQFPNYSSELNVNALLLGDSALYLCASSLIRGPGYTFGSGTRLTVV.

V usage is TRBV29-1 and J usage is TRBJ2-1; the match to TRBD2 covers 8 bases. V dropped 3 bases and J dropped 10; count of bases not matched to a gene: 14. Germline CDR1 reads SQVTM; CDR2 reads ANQGSEA. The CDR3 consists of 15 residues. CDR3 sequence reads: CSVEERERPRGEQFF. DNA for the CDR3: TGCAGCGTTGAGGAGCGGGAGAGACCCCGTGGGGAGCAGTTCTTC.

J is TRBJ2-1 and V is TRBV4-1; weak D call: TRBD2 (6 bases). This CDR3 is built from 15 residues. V was cut by 0 bases and J by 10 bases, with 16 bases left in between. Looked up from germline, CDR1 is MGHRA and CDR2 is YSYEKL. The CDR3 region has the DNA TGCGCCAGCAGCCAAGATGCGGGGACCGGGGTGGAGCAGTTCTTC. It translates to CASSQDAGTGVEQFF.

V gene TRBV29-1 combines with J gene TRBJ2-1; no reliable D call. This CDR3 comprises 12 residues. V dropped 7 bases and J dropped 5 bases, with 12 bases sitting between them. CDR1 SQVTM and CDR2 ANQGSEA come from the germline V gene. CDR3 residues: CSGRPTDNEQFF. The CDR3, as DNA: TGCAGCGGCCGACCCACCGACAATGAGCAGTTCTTC.

J is TRBJ2-7 and V is TRBV5-1; D may be TRBD2 (5 bases). Trimming shortened V by 4 bases and J by 4 bases, and 9 bases separated the two germline ends. CDR1 and CDR2 from the germline V gene are SGHRS and YFSETQ. This CDR3 is 12 amino acids long. The CDR3 sequence: CASSPDSYEQYF. In DNA form, the CDR3 reads TGCGCCAGCAGCCCGGACTCTTACGAGCAGTACTTC.

In this sample, this clone turned up a few times. V is TRBV29-1 and J is TRBJ2-5; tentative D call: TRBD2 (6 bases). Trimming cost V 3 bases and J 2 bases, with 16 bases left between them. Germline assignment: CDR1 SQVTM and CDR2 ANQGSEA. This CDR3 is built from 15 residues. Written as DNA, the CDR3 is TGCAGCGTTGACTCGAGTTTAGCGGAACAAGAGACCCAGTACTTC. Translation: CSVDSSLAEQETQYF.

The V call is TRBV9, the J call TRBJ2-1, with D possibly matching TRBD2 (5 bases). Per the germline V gene, CDR1 is SGDLS and CDR2 is YYNGEE. The CDR3 sequence is 12 residues long. Trimming took off 3 bases at V and 9 bases at J, with 10 bases between the two ends. The CDR3 loop reads CASSGSRGEQFF. CDR3 sequence (DNA): TGTGCCAGCAGCGGGAGCCGGGGTGAGCAGTTCTTC. The full variable domain, with the rest looked up from reference TRBV9 and TRBJ2-1, is DSGVTQTPKHLITATGQRVTLRCSPRSGDLSVYWYQQSLDQGLQFLIQYYNGEERAKGNILERFSAQQFPDLHSELNLSSLELGDSALYFCASSGSRGEQFFGPGTRLTVL.

This clone was detected a few times. The chain carries TRBV29-1 and TRBJ1-1; D is uncertain. Trimming cost V 7 bases and J 3 bases, with 12 bases left between them. CDR1 SQVTM and CDR2 ANQGSEA come from the germline V gene. The CDR3 is 12 amino acids. The CDR3 nucleotides are TGCAGCGCAGACGGCGAGTACACTGAAGCTTTCTTT. Translation: CSADGEYTEAFF.

The genes are TRBV25-1 and TRBJ2-7; weak D call: TRBD2 (5 bases). The V and J ends lost 6 bases and 4 bases respectively, with 22 bases between them. The CDR3 covers 16 residues. Germline V gives CDR1 MGHDK, CDR2 SYGVNS. The CDR3 is CASSLGVGEEAYEQYF. The CDR3 bases are TGTGCCAGCAGCTTGGGCGTGGGAGAGGAGGCTTACGAGCAGTACTTC.

The J gene is TRBJ2-7, the V gene TRBV7-2; D not resolved. Trimming cost V 5 bases and J 2 bases, with 7 bases left between them. This CDR3 is built from 12 residues. Germline CDR1 and CDR2: SGHTA and FQGNSA. The DNA of the CDR3 is TGTGCCAGCAGCATCCGCCCCTACGAGCAGTACTTC. Translated, it gives CASSIRPYEQYF.

On this clone: Other DNA variants within this sample encode the same CDR3. The chain has TRBV29-1 and TRBJ2-7, with 8 positions matching TRBD2. J lost 4 bases, V lost 6 bases, and 8 bases had no gene match. The CDR3 extends over 13 amino acids. Germline V CDR1 and CDR2: SQVTM, ANQGSEA. CDR3 amino acids: CSVGTSGRYEQYF. Here the CDR3 DNA reads TGCAGCGTGGGAACTAGCGGCCGTTACGAGCAGTACTTC.